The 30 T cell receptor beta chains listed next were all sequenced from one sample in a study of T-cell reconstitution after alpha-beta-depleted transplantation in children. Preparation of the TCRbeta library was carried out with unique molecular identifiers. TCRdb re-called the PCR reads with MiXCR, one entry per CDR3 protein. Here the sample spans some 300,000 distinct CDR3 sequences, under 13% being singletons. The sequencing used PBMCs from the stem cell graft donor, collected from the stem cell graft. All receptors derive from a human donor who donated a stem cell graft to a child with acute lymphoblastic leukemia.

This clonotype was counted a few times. DNA of the CDR3: TGCAGCGTTGATAGCGGGAGGCCTTCCTACGAGCAGTACTTC. This gives the protein CSVDSGRPSYEQYF. The chain is built from TRBV29-1 and TRBJ2-7, with 10 positions matching TRBD2. CDR3 size: 14 residues. Germline V gene sequence: CDR1 SQVTM, CDR2 ANQGSEA. V shed 3 bases, J shed 1 base, and the junction held 3 bases outside the gene matches.

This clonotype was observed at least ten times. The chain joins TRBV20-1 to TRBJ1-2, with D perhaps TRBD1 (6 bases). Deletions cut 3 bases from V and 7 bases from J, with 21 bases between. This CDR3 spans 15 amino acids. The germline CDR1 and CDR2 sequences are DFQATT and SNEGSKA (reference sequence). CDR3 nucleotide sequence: TGCAGTGCTAGTCCCTTATCAGGGGAAACTATTGGCTACACCTTC. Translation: CSASPLSGETIGYTF.

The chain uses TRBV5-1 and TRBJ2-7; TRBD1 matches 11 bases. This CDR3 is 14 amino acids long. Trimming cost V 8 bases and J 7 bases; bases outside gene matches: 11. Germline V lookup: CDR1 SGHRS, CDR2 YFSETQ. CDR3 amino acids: CASRWGQGGEEQYF. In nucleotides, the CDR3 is TGCGCCAGTCGATGGGGACAGGGGGGGGAAGAGCAGTACTTC.

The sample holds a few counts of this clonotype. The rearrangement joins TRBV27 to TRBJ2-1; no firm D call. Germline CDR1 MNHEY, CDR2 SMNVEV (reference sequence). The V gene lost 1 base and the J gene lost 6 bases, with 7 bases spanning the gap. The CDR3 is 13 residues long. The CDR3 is CASSLLGTNEQFF. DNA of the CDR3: TGTGCCAGCAGTTTATTAGGTACCAATGAGCAGTTCTTC.

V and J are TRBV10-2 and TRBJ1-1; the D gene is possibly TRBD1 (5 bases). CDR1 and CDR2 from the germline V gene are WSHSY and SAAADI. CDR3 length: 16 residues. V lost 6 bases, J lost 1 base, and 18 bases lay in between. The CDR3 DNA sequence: TGCGCCAGCAGGGAGGGGTTTCGTCAGGAGAACACTGAAGCTTTCTTT. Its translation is CASREGFRQENTEAFF.

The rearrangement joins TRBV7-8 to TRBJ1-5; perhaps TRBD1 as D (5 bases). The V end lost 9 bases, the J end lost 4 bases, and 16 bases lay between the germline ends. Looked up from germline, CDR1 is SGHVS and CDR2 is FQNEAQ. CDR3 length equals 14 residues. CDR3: CASAGGKGNQPQHF. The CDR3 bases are TGTGCCAGTGCGGGGGGGAAGGGGAATCAGCCCCAGCATTTT.

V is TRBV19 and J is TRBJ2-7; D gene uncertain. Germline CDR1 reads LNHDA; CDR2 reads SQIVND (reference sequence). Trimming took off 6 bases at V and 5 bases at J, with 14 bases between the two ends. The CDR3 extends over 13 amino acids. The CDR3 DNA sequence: TGTGCCAGTAGCCGGCCCGACCTCGACGAGCAGTACTTC. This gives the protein CASSRPDLDEQYF.

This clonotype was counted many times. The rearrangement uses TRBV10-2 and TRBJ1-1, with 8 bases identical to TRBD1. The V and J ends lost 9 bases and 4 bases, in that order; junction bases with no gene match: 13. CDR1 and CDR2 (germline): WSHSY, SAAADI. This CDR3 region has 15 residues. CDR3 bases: TGCGCCAGTAGAAAGTCCCAGGGGGCCGGCACTGAAGCTTTCTTT. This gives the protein CASRKSQGAGTEAFF.

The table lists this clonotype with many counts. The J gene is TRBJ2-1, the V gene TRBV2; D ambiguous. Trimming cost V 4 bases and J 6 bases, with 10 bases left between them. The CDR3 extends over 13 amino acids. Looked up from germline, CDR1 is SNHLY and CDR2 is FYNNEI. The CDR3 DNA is TGTGCCAGCAGTGGGGTTATTGGCAATGAGCAGTTCTTC. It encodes CASSGVIGNEQFF.

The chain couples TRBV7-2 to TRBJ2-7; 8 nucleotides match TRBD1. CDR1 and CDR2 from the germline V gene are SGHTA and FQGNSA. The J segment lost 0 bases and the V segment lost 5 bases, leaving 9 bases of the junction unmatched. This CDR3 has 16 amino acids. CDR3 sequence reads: CASSQHLDRASYEQYF. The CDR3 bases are TGTGCCAGCAGCCAACACCTGGACAGGGCCTCCTACGAGCAGTACTTC.

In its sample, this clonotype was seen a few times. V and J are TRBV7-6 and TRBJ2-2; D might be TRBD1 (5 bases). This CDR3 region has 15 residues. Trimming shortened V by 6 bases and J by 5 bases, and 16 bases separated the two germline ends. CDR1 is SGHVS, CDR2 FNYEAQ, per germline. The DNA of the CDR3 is TGTGCCAGCAGTCTTCCCCAGGGCCGGACCGGGGAGCTGTTTTTT. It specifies CASSLPQGRTGELFF.

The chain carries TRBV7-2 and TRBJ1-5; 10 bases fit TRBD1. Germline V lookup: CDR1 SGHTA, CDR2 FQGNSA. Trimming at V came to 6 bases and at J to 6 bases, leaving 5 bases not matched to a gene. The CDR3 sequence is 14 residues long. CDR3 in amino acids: CASSRTGGTQPQHF. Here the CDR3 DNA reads TGTGCCAGCAGTCGGACAGGGGGAACTCAGCCCCAGCATTTT.

The CDR3 region is CASSFRGADVEQYF. DNA of the CDR3: TGCGCCAGCAGCTTTAGGGGGGCCGATGTAGAGCAGTACTTC. V is TRBV5-1 and J is TRBJ2-7; either TRBD1 or TRBD2 may supply D (6 bases each). Germline V gene lookup returns CDR1 SGHRS and CDR2 YFSETQ. Deletions cut 2 bases from V and 7 bases from J, with 16 bases between. The length of the CDR3 is 14 residues.

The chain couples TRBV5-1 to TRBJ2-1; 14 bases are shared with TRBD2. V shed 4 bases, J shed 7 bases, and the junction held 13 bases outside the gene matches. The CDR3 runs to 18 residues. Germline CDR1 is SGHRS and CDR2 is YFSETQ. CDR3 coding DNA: TGCGCCAGCAGCGTGCCCCTCCGACTAGCGGGAGGGGAAAATGAGCAGTTCTTC. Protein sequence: CASSVPLRLAGGENEQFF.

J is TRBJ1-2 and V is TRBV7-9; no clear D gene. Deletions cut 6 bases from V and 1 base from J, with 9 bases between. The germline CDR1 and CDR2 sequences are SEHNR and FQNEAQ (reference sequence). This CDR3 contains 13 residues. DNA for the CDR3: TGTGCCAGCAGGCCCGGGAATAACTATGGCTACACCTTC. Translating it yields CASRPGNNYGYTF. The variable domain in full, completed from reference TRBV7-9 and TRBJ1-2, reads DTGVSQNPRHKITKRGQNVTFRCDPISEHNRLYWYRQTLGQGPEFLTYFQNEAQLEKSRLLSDRFSAERPKGSFSTLEIQRTEQGDSAMYLCASRPGNNYGYTFGSGTRLTVV.

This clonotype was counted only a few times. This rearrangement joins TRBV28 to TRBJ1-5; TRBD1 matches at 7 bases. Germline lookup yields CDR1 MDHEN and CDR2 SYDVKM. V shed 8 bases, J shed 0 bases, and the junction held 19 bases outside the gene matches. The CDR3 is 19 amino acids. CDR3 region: CASLTRDSGVFNSNQPQHF. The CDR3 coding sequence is TGTGCCAGCCTGACAAGGGACAGCGGCGTCTTTAATAGCAATCAGCCCCAGCATTTT.

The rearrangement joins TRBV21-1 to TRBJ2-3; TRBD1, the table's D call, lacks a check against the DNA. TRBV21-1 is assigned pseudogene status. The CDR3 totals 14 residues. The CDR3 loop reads CASSKVGQVDTQYF. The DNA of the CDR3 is TGTGCCAGCAGCAAAGTGGGGCAAGTAGATACGCAGTATTTT.

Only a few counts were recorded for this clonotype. The CDR3 reads CASSEGQGGFGGELFF. The CDR3 DNA follows: TGCGCCAGCAGCGAGGGACAGGGGGGATTCGGCGGGGAGCTGTTTTTT. The genes are TRBV5-1 and TRBJ2-2; 11 nucleotides agree with TRBD1. Germline V gene sequence: CDR1 SGHRS, CDR2 YFSETQ. The CDR3 consists of 16 residues. Trimming removed 4 bases from V and 7 bases from J; junction bases left unmatched: 9.

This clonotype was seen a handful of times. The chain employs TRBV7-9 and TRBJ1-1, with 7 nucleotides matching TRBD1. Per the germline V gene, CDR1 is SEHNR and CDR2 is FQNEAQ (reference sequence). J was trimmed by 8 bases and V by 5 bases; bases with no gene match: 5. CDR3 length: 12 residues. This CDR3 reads CASSLPDREAFF. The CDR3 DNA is TGTGCCAGCAGCCTACCGGACAGGGAAGCTTTCTTT.

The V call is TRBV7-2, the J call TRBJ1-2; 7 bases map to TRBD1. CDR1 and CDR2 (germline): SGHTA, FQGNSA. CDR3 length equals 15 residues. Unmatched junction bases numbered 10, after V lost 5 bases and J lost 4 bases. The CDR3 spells CASSNPATGRYGYTF. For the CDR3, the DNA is TGTGCCAGCAGCAATCCGGCGACAGGGCGCTATGGCTACACCTTC. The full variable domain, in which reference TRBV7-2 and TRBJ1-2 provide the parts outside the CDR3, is GAGVSQSPSNKVTEKGKDVELRCDPISGHTALYWYRQSLGQGLEFLIYFQGNSAPDKSGLPSDRFSAERTGGSVSTLTIQRTQQEDSAVYLCASSNPATGRYGYTFGSGTRLTVV.

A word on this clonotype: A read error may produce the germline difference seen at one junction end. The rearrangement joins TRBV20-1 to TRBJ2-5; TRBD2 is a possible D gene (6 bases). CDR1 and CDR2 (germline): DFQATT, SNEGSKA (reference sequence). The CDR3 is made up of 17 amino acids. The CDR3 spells CRARMVLPGTPQETQYF. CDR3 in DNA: TGCAGAGCTAGGATGGTCTTGCCCGGGACTCCCCAAGAGACCCAGTACTTC.

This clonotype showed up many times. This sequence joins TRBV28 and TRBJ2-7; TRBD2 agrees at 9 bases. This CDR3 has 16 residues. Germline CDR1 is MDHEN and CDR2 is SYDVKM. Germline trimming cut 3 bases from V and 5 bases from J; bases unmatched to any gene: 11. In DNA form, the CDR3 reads TGTGCCAGCAGTTTTAGGTGGGGCGTAGCGGGAGACGAGCAGTACTTC. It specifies CASSFRWGVAGDEQYF.

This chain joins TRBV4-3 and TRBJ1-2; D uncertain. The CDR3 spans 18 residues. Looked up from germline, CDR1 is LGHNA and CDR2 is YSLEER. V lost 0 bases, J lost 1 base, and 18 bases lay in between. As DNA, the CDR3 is TGCGCCAGCAGCCAAGAAACCGCCTTATCGGGTATTAACTATGGCTACACCTTC. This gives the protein CASSQETALSGINYGYTF.

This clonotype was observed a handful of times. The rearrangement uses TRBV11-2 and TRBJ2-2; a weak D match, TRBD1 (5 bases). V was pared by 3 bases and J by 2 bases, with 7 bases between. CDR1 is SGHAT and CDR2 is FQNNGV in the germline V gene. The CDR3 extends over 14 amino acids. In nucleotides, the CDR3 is TGTGCCAGCAGCTTGACAGACAACACCGGGGAGCTGTTTTTT. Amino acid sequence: CASSLTDNTGELFF.

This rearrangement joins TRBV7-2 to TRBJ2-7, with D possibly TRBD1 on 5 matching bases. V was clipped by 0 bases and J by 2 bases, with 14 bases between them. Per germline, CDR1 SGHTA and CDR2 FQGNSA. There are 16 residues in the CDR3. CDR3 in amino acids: CASSLAGALTPYEQYF. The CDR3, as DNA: TGTGCCAGCAGCTTAGCTGGGGCCTTAACCCCCTACGAGCAGTACTTC.

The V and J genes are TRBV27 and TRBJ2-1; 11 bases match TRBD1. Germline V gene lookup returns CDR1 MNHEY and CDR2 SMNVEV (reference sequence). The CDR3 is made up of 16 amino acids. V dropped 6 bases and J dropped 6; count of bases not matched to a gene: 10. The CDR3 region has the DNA TGTGCCAGCAGCCGTCCCCCGGGACAGGGGGTCAATGAGCAGTTCTTC. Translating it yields CASSRPPGQGVNEQFF.

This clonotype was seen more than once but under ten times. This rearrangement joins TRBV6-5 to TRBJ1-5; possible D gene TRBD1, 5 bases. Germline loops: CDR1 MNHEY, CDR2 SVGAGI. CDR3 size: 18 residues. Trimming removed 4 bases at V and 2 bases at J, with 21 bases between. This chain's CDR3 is CASSSRLHRTGGNQPQHF. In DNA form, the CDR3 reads TGTGCCAGCAGTTCCCGACTCCACAGGACCGGGGGCAATCAGCCCCAGCATTTT.

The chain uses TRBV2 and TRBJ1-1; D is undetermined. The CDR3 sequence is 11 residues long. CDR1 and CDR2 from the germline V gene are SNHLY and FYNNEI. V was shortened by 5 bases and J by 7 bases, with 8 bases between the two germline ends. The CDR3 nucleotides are TGTGCCAGCAGTATCTCTATTGAAGCTTTCTTT. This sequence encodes CASSISIEAFF.

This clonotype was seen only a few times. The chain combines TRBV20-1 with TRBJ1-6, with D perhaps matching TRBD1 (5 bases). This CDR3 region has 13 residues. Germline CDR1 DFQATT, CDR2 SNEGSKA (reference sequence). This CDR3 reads CSGGSSYNSPLHF. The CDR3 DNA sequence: TGCTCGGGGGGGAGCTCCTATAATTCACCCCTCCACTTT.

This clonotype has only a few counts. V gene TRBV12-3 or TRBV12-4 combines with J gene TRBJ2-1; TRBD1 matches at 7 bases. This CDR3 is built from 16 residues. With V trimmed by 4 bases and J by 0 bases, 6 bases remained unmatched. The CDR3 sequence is CASSYTGVGSYNEQFF. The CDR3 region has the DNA TGTGCCAGCAGTTACACAGGGGTTGGCTCCTACAATGAGCAGTTCTTC.